A selection of T cell receptor beta chains follows, all from one sample in a study of T cell responses to AZD1222 COVID-19 vaccine. Only in-frame clones appear in the TCRdb table, and some are missing; sequencing was by immunoSEQ multiplex PCR. The sample records 68,000 or so clones, around four fifths being singletons. Sequences were derived from peripheral blood, sampled on day 0 of AZD1222 vaccination. The source of these receptors is an adult in good health. The CDR3 runs from the conserved cysteine through the conserved F or W. Not all rows give a size; the values are once, few, many and, for expanded clones, a class.

V gene	clone size	CDR3 protein
TRBV10-3	NA	CAISVGGVDETNSPLHF
TRBV7-9	NA	CASRPGTGGSPLHF
TRBV19	NA	CASNSQQTGNTIYF
TRBV13	few	CASSFAGALPRF
TRBV5-5	NA	CASSLVPGLNEKLFF
TRBV7-9	NA	CASSLQGQPYEQYF
TRBV9	NA	CASSYGGNTEAFF
TRBV5-1	NA	CASSLVGEAFF
TRBV10-3	few	CAIKPGGLSNQPQHF
TRBV5-6	NA	CASSWGTRLGETQYF
TRBV2	NA	CASNGLDSNQPQHF
TRBV28	NA	CASIWGTGVGNEQFF
TRBV28	NA	CASSSIGLAGGQPSADTQYF
TRBV2	NA	CASSGGRRADGYTF
TRBV7-2	NA	CASSLRSGTGQISGNTIYF
TRBV10-3	few	CAISVTSGEETQYF
TRBV11-3	few	CASSTGLAGGTNTGELFF
TRBV29-1	NA	CSGGGLEQFF
TRBV9	NA	CASSESGTSHSYEQYF
TRBV9	NA	CASSVSLTGEAFF
TRBV19	NA	CASSSRAGANYGYTF
TRBV19	NA	CASSWLNYGYTF
TRBV7-9	NA	CASSLGSERGGTDTQYF